The TCR beta chain described here comes from a study of cytomegalovirus exposure and HLA in healthy donors. Trimming shortened V by 6 bases and J by 2 bases, and 17 bases separated the two germline ends. This CDR3 contains 15 residues. Germline loops: CDR1 SNHLY, CDR2 FYNNEI. Notes on the study in general: CMV serostatus stood as the only immune exposure information on hand.

PCR amplification relied on 60 Vbeta primers (plus 13 Jbeta primers). Authors' analysis steps: A later analysis counted 65 million to 95 million unique TCR beta chains, some 11 million shared. The data were produced by immunoSEQ multiplex PCR, yet TCRdb's version contains in-frame clones alone and is incomplete. The V and J calls and clone size come from that table; D and trimming were worked out from the DNA. This sample carries under 250,000 clones, under 85% of them seen once, and the ten largest clones take approximately 1.5%. Note on this clone: Its antigen remains unknown.

Sequencing input: PBMCs. This rearrangement joins TRBV2 to TRBJ2-7; no firm D call. This TCR was sampled from a man aged 50 to 60 in good health and CMV-seronegative. The CDR3 here is CASSQTETTPYEQYF. DNA for the CDR3: TGTGCCAGCAGCCAAACAGAAACCACCCCCTACGAGCAGTACTTC.